Below, 7 T cell receptor beta chains from the same sample are listed, as sequenced in a study of regulatory T cells in long-lasting Graves disease (dated by TCRdb to the early 2020s). The time point label corresponds to: newly diagnosed GD, antithyroid drugs for less than 3 months. For both TCR sequencing and RNA sequencing, RNA was extracted from PBMCs using TRIzol. Library creation used multiplex PCR. The run used an Illumina HiSeq 4000. To build TCR beta libraries, CDR3 regions were amplified by Arm-PCR using iRepertoire HTBI primers. The raw public reads went through TCRdb reprocessing: fastp at Q25, MiXCR clone calling, in-frame beta chains kept. Every CDR3 protein is listed once, alongside the most common genes and DNA of its rows. The sample table holds about 400,000 distinct CDR3 sequences, of which 15% were seen once. The top ten hold approximately 7.8% of the sample. This same sample was also taken into another study, of T cells in Graves' hyperthyroidism and ophthalmopathy.

Sequenced material: peripheral blood mononuclear cells (PBMCs), taken at new diagnosis, from a patient treated with antithyroid drugs. All receptors derive from a woman aged 40 to 50 with Graves disease. Donor details come from another sample of the same person, matched by shared clones.

Ten or more counts support this clonotype. The rearrangement uses TRBV10-3 and TRBJ2-5; TRBD2 matches at 9 bases. The J call may be faulty, since TRBJ2-1 better matches the DNA end. CDR1 and CDR2 from the germline V gene are ENHRY and SYGVKD. The CDR3 runs to 14 residues. The CDR3, as DNA: TGTGCCATCAGTGAACTAGCGGGTTCCAATGAGCAGTTCTTC. It specifies CAISELAGSNEQFF.

This rearrangement joins TRBV20-1 to TRBJ2-1; D is perhaps TRBD2 (5 bases). The CDR3 totals 14 residues. Germline V gene sequence: CDR1 DFQATT, CDR2 SNEGSKA (reference sequence). Trimming left V 0 bases short and J 6 bases short, with 12 bases between. The chain's CDR3 is CSARDFPGSNEQFF. The CDR3 DNA is TGCAGTGCTAGAGATTTTCCGGGAAGCAATGAGCAGTTCTTC.

This clonotype turned up a few times. The junction differs from germline at one of its ends, possibly a read error. The chain links TRBV27 to TRBJ2-3; 9 nucleotides line up with TRBD2. This CDR3 spans 18 amino acids. Germline CDR1 MNHEY, CDR2 SMNVEV (reference sequence). The CDR3 region is CASSPPRGSGGSTDAQYF. Written as DNA, the CDR3 is TGTGCCAGCAGTCCACCCCGGGGTAGCGGGGGTAGCACAGATGCGCAGTATTTT.

The chain is built from TRBV5-1 and TRBJ2-2; 7 bases fit TRBD2. CDR1 SGHRS and CDR2 YFSETQ come from the germline V gene. V lost 0 bases to trimming and J lost 2 bases; unmatched junction nucleotides: 7. This CDR3 is 17 amino acids long. CDR3 in DNA: TGCGCCAGCAGCTTGGTCTTTGCGGGAGATAACACCGGGGAGCTGTTTTTT. Its translation: CASSLVFAGDNTGELFF.

V is TRBV5-1 and J is TRBJ1-4; TRBD1 agrees at 7 bases. CDR1 and CDR2 from the germline V gene are SGHRS and YFSETQ. The CDR3 sequence is 16 residues long. Unmatched junction bases numbered 5, after V lost 3 bases and J lost 0 bases. The DNA for the CDR3 is TGCGCCAGCAGCTGGGGGGACAGAACAACTAATGAAAAACTGTTTTTT. Its translation is CASSWGDRTTNEKLFF.

There are many counts of this clonotype. The gene calls are TRBV12-3 or TRBV12-4 and TRBJ2-5; 10 positions match TRBD2. After removal of 5 bases from V and 5 bases from J, the junction contained 8 bases not matched to a gene. The CDR3 runs to 15 residues. The CDR3 loop is CASSPQREGRETQYF. CDR3 nucleotides: TGTGCCAGCAGTCCCCAGCGGGAGGGCCGGGAGACCCAGTACTTC.

The J gene is TRBJ2-5, the V gene TRBV19; 10 nucleotides align to TRBD2. CDR1 and CDR2 (germline): LNHDA, SQIVND (reference sequence). V was pared by 7 bases and J by 1 base, with 9 bases of the junction left unmatched. The CDR3 spans 16 residues. This chain's CDR3 is CASTRGGLAAQETQYF. CDR3 bases: TGTGCCAGTACCCGAGGCGGACTAGCGGCCCAAGAGACCCAGTACTTC.